Following are 24 T cell receptor beta chains from one sample sequenced in a study of cytomegalovirus exposure and HLA in healthy donors. TCRdb's table, derived via immunoSEQ multiplex PCR, lists solely in-frame clones and lacks some. Among 150,000 or so clones, just under 85% were seen once, and the ten largest hold approximately 2.4%. The sequenced sample consisted of PBMCs. The receptors originated from a man aged 25-45 years in good health and CMV-seropositive.

This chain uses TRBV5-1 with TRBJ1-2; D is possibly TRBD1 (5 bases). The ends were cut back, 7 bases at V and 5 bases at J, with 18 bases in the middle. This CDR3 is built from 14 residues. Germline V gene data show CDR1 as SGHRS and CDR2 as YFSETQ. The CDR3 sequence: CASAVVGGIYGYTF. The CDR3, as DNA: TGCGCCAGCGCCGTCGTTGGGGGGATTTATGGCTACACCTTC.

This sequence joins TRBV15 and TRBJ2-3; maybe TRBD2 (5 bases). Germline values: CDR1 LNHNV, CDR2 YYDKDF (reference sequence). V was cut by 0 bases and J by 4 bases, with 8 bases left in between. The length of the CDR3 is 14 residues. The CDR3 loop reads CATSRDPRADTQYF. Written as DNA, the CDR3 is TGTGCCACCAGCAGAGATCCGAGGGCAGATACGCAGTATTTT.

J is TRBJ2-7 and V is TRBV7-3, with 11 bases aligning to TRBD1. The CDR3 has 14 residues. The germline CDR1 and CDR2 sequences are SGHTA and FQGTGA. The V and J ends lost 5 bases and 3 bases, in that order; junction bases with no gene match: 3. The CDR3, as DNA: TGTGCCAGCAGCCCCGGGACAGGGGGCTACGAGCAGTACTTC. Translated: CASSPGTGGYEQYF.

This chain connects TRBV4-3 to TRBJ2-7; maybe TRBD1 (6 bases). The length of the CDR3 is 17 residues. V dropped 4 bases and J dropped 2 bases, with 21 bases sitting between them. The V gene's germline CDR1 is LGHNA and CDR2 YSLEER. This CDR3 is CASSPNHRTGRAYEQYF. As DNA, the CDR3 is TGCGCCAGCAGCCCTAATCACCGTACAGGGAGAGCCTACGAGCAGTACTTC.

The V and J genes are TRBV18 and TRBJ2-7; 8 nucleotides match TRBD1. J lost 0 bases, V lost 5 bases, and 3 bases had no gene match. The CDR3 covers 14 residues. Germline V gene lookup returns CDR1 KGHSH and CDR2 LQKENI. The CDR3 spells CASSLGQASYEQYF. The DNA of the CDR3 is TGTGCCAGCTCATTGGGACAGGCCTCCTACGAGCAGTACTTC.

The rearrangement uses TRBV12-5 and TRBJ2-7; D call uncertain. The CDR3 length is 12 residues. Trimming removed 6 bases at V and 3 bases at J, with 9 bases between. Per the germline V gene, CDR1 is LGHNT and CDR2 is FRNRAP. CDR3 in amino acids: CASGTGLYEQYF. In DNA, the CDR3 is TGTGCTAGTGGGACGGGTCTCTACGAGCAGTACTTC. Full variable domain (outside the CDR3, taken from reference TRBV12-5 and TRBJ2-7): DARVTQTPRHKVTEMGQEVTMRCQPILGHNTVFWYRQTMMQGLELLAYFRNRAPLDDSGMPKDRFSAEMPDATLATLKIQPSEPRDSAVYFCASGTGLYEQYFGPGTRLTVT.

This chain links TRBV10-1 with TRBJ1-1, with a possible D match to TRBD1 (6 bases). The CDR3 is 13 residues long. CDR1 is WNHNN, CDR2 SYGVQD, per germline (reference sequence). V lost 8 bases and J 1 base, leaving 11 bases between the germline ends. Written as DNA, the CDR3 is TGCGCCAGCCCTCGGGACACGAACACTGAAGCTTTCTTT. Translated: CASPRDTNTEAFF.

The chain joins TRBV2 to TRBJ1-6, with D perhaps matching TRBD1 (6 bases). Trimming pared 0 bases from V and 10 bases from J, leaving 10 bases between. The germline CDR1 and CDR2 sequences are SNHLY and FYNNEI. The CDR3 is made up of 14 amino acids. The CDR3 is CASSEAGGLSPLHF. Written as DNA, the CDR3 is TGTGCCAGCAGTGAAGCAGGGGGTCTCTCACCCCTCCACTTT.

This chain uses TRBV5-1 with TRBJ1-4; D is unclear. The CDR3 sequence is 15 residues long. CDR1 and CDR2 (germline): SGHRS, YFSETQ. The V end was cut by 0 bases, the J end by 8 bases, with 14 bases between. The CDR3 region is CASSLAPRVGEKLFF. The CDR3, as DNA: TGCGCCAGCAGCTTGGCACCACGGGTCGGCGAAAAACTGTTTTTT.

The chain is built from TRBV13 and TRBJ1-5; 7 bases fit TRBD1. The length of the CDR3 is 16 residues. The junction had 11 bases not matched to a gene; V was cut back by 5 bases and J by 4 bases. The germline gives CDR1 PRHDT, CDR2 FYEKMQ (reference sequence). The CDR3 is CASSTSTGSANQPQHF. The CDR3 DNA sequence: TGTGCCAGCAGCACATCGACAGGGTCGGCAAATCAGCCCCAGCATTTT.

This clone was observed a few times. V and J are TRBV4-3 and TRBJ2-7; 8 bases fit TRBD1. The junction had 17 bases not matched to a gene; V was cut back by 3 bases and J by 4 bases. The CDR3 contains 18 residues. CDR1 is LGHNA, CDR2 YSLEER, per germline. The CDR3 DNA reads as TGCGCCAGCAGCCACGTCGGAGACAGGGGAATCCCCCCTTACGAGCAGTACTTC. Amino acid sequence: CASSHVGDRGIPPYEQYF.

V gene TRBV4-2 combines with J gene TRBJ1-5; possible D gene TRBD1, 5 bases. This CDR3 is built from 13 residues. In germline, CDR1 is LGHNA, CDR2 YNFKEQ. V was trimmed by 1 base and J by 6 bases, leaving 7 bases between them. In DNA, the CDR3 is TGTGCCAGCAGCCAAGGGGGGGGTCAGCCCCAGCATTTT. Translated, it gives CASSQGGGQPQHF.

This sequence joins TRBV4-1 and TRBJ2-5; 8 positions agree with TRBD2. V gave up 6 bases and J gave up 1 base; unmatched junction bases: 4. Germline CDR1 reads MGHRA; CDR2 reads YSYEKL. The CDR3 has 14 residues. CDR3 in amino acids: CASRHAGGQETQYF. Here the CDR3 DNA reads TGCGCCAGCAGACACGCGGGGGGCCAAGAGACCCAGTACTTC.

The chain links TRBV4-1 to TRBJ1-2, with a possible D match to TRBD1 (6 bases). V gave up 4 bases and J gave up 5 bases, with 14 bases separating them. The CDR3 extends over 14 amino acids. Germline V lookup: CDR1 MGHRA, CDR2 YSYEKL. The chain's CDR3 is CASSRSPDRYGYTF. In DNA, the CDR3 is TGCGCCAGCAGCCGGTCTCCCGACAGGTATGGCTACACCTTC.

The chain couples TRBV21-1 to TRBJ1-1; TRBD1 is taken as the D call from the table, unchecked against the DNA. TRBV21-1 is tagged as a pseudogene. This CDR3 spans 16 amino acids. In nucleotides, the CDR3 is TGTGCCAGCAGCTCACACAGGGGGGTTATGAACACTGAAGCTTTCTTT. Encoded protein: CASSSHRGVMNTEAFF.

This clone was recorded a few times. The rearrangement joins TRBV27 to TRBJ1-2, with 7 nucleotides matching TRBD1. The CDR3 runs to 15 residues. Germline V gives CDR1 MNHEY, CDR2 SMNVEV (reference sequence). With V trimmed by 5 bases and J by 2 bases, 8 bases remained unmatched. CDR3 in DNA: TGTGCCAGCAGTCCCAACAGGGGACCGAACTATGGCTACACCTTC. Its protein product is CASSPNRGPNYGYTF.

The chain joins TRBV10-1 to TRBJ2-7, with 8 nucleotides matching TRBD1. Germline trimming cut 7 bases from V and 3 bases from J; bases unmatched to any gene: 11. Per the germline V gene, CDR1 is WNHNN and CDR2 is SYGVQD (reference sequence). The CDR3 contains 15 residues. The CDR3 nucleotides read TGCGCCAGCAAAATAAAGGGACAGGACCTCTACGAGCAGTACTTC. Translation: CASKIKGQDLYEQYF.

J is TRBJ1-3 and V is TRBV4-3; D may be TRBD1 (5 bases). From germline, CDR1 is LGHNA and CDR2 YSLEER. This CDR3 spans 15 amino acids. V shed 0 bases and J shed 4 bases, with 10 bases lying between them. CDR3 residues: CASSQDYPGGNTIYF. The CDR3 bases are TGCGCCAGCAGCCAAGATTATCCAGGGGGAAACACCATATATTTT.

The chain joins TRBV5-6 to TRBJ1-2; D is perhaps TRBD1 (5 bases). The germline V gene encodes CDR1 SGHDT and CDR2 YYEEEE. Trimming stripped 5 bases from V and 3 bases from J, with 23 bases between. This CDR3 region has 17 residues. This CDR3 reads CASSPSPYPGNYYGYTF. The CDR3 DNA sequence: TGTGCCAGCAGTCCCTCCCCCTACCCAGGGAACTACTATGGCTACACCTTC.

This clone was detected a few times. The rearrangement links TRBV18 to TRBJ2-7; tentatively, D is TRBD1 (6 bases). The CDR3 spans 15 residues. V lost 0 bases and J lost 3, with 12 bases in between. Per germline, CDR1 KGHSH and CDR2 LQKENI. The CDR3 spells CASSPPSGRGYEQYF. In DNA, the CDR3 is TGTGCCAGCTCACCACCTTCAGGCAGGGGCTACGAGCAGTACTTC. The full variable domain, rest sourced from reference TRBV18 and TRBJ2-7, is NAGVMQNPRHLVRRRGQEARLRCSPMKGHSHVYWYRQLPEEGLKFMVYLQKENIIDESGMPKERFSAEFPKEGPSILRIQQVVRGDSAAYFCASSPPSGRGYEQYFGPGTRLTVT.

V usage is TRBV5-1 and J usage is TRBJ1-2, with D possibly TRBD1 on 5 matching bases. CDR1 is SGHRS and CDR2 is YFSETQ in the germline V gene. The CDR3 spans 16 residues. The V and J ends lost 4 bases and 8 bases respectively, with 24 bases between them. CDR3 protein: CASSPQTAGGTRGYTF. CDR3 bases: TGCGCCAGCAGCCCCCAGACGGCGGGGGGGACCCGGGGCTACACCTTC.

This chain joins TRBV21-1 and TRBJ1-4. TRBV21-1 is annotated as a pseudogene. This CDR3 has 13 residues. CDR3 sequence (DNA): TGTGCCAGCAGCAAAAACTCTCCGGGAAAACTGTTTTTT. This codes for CASSKNSPGKLFF.

The chain combines TRBV7-2 with TRBJ2-1; 9 nucleotides align to TRBD2. Germline CDR1 and CDR2: SGHTA and FQGNSA. V trimming: 1 base; J trimming: 8 bases; junction bases outside the gene matches: 6. The CDR3 totals 15 residues. The CDR3 here is CASSLGGGGQYEQFF. The CDR3 coding sequence is TGTGCCAGCAGCTTAGGCGGGGGGGGCCAATATGAGCAGTTCTTC. Full variable domain (outside the CDR3, taken from reference TRBV7-2 and TRBJ2-1): GAGVSQSPSNKVTEKGKDVELRCDPISGHTALYWYRQSLGQGLEFLIYFQGNSAPDKSGLPSDRFSAERTGGSVSTLTIQRTQQEDSAVYLCASSLGGGGQYEQFFGPGTRLTVL.

This clone has just one count. This rearrangement joins TRBV11-2 to TRBJ2-2; D remains unclear. Trimming took off 5 bases at V and 3 bases at J, with 4 bases between the two ends. The CDR3 loop spans 12 amino acids. Germline V lookup: CDR1 SGHAT, CDR2 FQNNGV. CDR3 region: CASSPYTGELFF. DNA for the CDR3: TGTGCCAGCAGCCCTTACACCGGGGAGCTGTTTTTT.